The entry below gives a single T cell receptor (beta chain) sequence along with its context. TCRdb keeps only in-frame clones here, not all; method: immunoSEQ multiplex PCR. The table includes over a thousand clones, 97% detected once. The data were taken from a study of tumor T cells in aggressive B-cell lymphoma. V dropped 6 bases and J dropped 8; count of bases not matched to a gene: 8. The CDR3 is 14 amino acids. Germline V gene lookup returns CDR1 MNHEY and CDR2 SVGAGI. The chain is built from TRBV6-5 and TRBJ1-2, with 11 bases matching TRBD1. This sequence originates from an adult with diffuse large B cell lymphoma. Sequenced sample: tumor tissue. The CDR3: CASRSLGTGGGYTF. The CDR3 coding sequence is TGTGCCAGCAGGTCCCTCGGGACAGGGGGAGGCTACACCTTC.